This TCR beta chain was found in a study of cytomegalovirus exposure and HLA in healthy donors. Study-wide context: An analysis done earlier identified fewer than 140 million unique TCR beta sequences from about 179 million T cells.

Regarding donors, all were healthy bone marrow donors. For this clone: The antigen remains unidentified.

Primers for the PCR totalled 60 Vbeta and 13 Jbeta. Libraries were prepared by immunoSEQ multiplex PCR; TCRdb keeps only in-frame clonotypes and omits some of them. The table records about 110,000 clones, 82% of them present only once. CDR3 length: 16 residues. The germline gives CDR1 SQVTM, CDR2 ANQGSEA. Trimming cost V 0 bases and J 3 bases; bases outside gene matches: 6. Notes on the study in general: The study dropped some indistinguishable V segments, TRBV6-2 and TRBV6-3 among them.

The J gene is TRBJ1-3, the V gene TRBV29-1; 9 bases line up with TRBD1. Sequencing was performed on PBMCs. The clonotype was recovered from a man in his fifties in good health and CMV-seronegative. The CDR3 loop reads CSVEDPGTGYGNTIYF. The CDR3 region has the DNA TGCAGCGTTGAAGATCCCGGGACAGGGTATGGAAACACCATATATTTT. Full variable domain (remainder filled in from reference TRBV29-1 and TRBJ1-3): SAVISQKPSRDICQRGTSLTIQCQVDSQVTMMFWYRQQPGQSLTLIATANQGSEATYESGFVIDKFPISRPNLTFSTLTVSNMSPEDSSIYLCSVEDPGTGYGNTIYFGEGSWLTVV.